The rows below give T cell receptor beta chains drawn from one sample of a study of T cells in localized non-small cell lung cancer. Clones were sequenced by immunoSEQ multiplex PCR, and TCRdb holds only the in-frame ones, with some missing. The table includes some 72,000 clones, 80% to 90% detected once. The sample here was peripheral blood, taken before any cancer treatment. The source of these receptors is a man between 40 and 69 years old with stage I lung adenocarcinoma. Both conserved end residues are part of each CDR3. The D gene is left open where the match is weak.

d_call v_call cdr3_aa
TRBD1 TRBV19 CASSSRGRDTGELFF
- TRBV6-6 CASSPPRGGPTEAFF
TRBD2 TRBV6-5 CASSRAGGPQNEQFF
TRBD1 TRBV7-3 CASSFGPGGNTQYF
- TRBV7-2 CASSYLNSGNTIYF
- TRBV27 CASKSADTDTQYF
- TRBV6-1 CASSAGPSYGYTF
TRBD2 TRBV5-1 CASSPVGLAVAKNIQYF
TRBD1 TRBV5-1 CASSLEQGDTQYF
TRBD2 TRBV11-2 CASGFGGVAKNIQYF
- TRBV7-6 CASSSPGGWSSTDTQYF
- TRBV5-1 CASSLDRAIQETQYF
- TRBV29-1 CSVAFGGAGNQPQHF
- TRBV5-1 CASSLAAGTEAFF
TRBD1 TRBV5-4 CASSSDRGAYEQYF
TRBD1 TRBV29-1 CSVGQGALYEQYF
- TRBV6-6 CASSLQGNTEAFF
- TRBV18 CATRETQNQPQHF
TRBD1 TRBV7-2 CASSFAGTGANEQYF
- TRBV9 CASSVGSHNEQFF
TRBD1 TRBV7-2 CASSFRTGLGNTEAFF
TRBD1 TRBV5-5 CASSLTGGPQHF
- TRBV28 CASSLGVGTIQETQYF
- TRBV7-6 CASSLALSGFGLNYGYTF
- TRBV7-6 CASSLAQGREGTEAFF
- TRBV6-5 CASSYSYLQEAFF
- TRBV10-3 CAISDPTSLNEQFF
- TRBV5-1 CASSFANKLNTEAFF
- TRBV6-6 CASSYGGGTYEQYF
- TRBV19 CASSDYNAYTNQPQHF
- TRBV9 CASSVGEGAFNEQFF
- TRBV7-9 CASSLNSAGELFF
- TRBV5-5 CASSFYTPLGTGELFF
- TRBV11-3 CASSQGETQYF
- TRBV27 CASSMQASYGYTF
- TRBV7-9 CASSPADLRGGYEQYF
TRBD1 TRBV30 CAWNRGGNHYGYTF
TRBD1 TRBV19 CASSSTLTGVIGAFF